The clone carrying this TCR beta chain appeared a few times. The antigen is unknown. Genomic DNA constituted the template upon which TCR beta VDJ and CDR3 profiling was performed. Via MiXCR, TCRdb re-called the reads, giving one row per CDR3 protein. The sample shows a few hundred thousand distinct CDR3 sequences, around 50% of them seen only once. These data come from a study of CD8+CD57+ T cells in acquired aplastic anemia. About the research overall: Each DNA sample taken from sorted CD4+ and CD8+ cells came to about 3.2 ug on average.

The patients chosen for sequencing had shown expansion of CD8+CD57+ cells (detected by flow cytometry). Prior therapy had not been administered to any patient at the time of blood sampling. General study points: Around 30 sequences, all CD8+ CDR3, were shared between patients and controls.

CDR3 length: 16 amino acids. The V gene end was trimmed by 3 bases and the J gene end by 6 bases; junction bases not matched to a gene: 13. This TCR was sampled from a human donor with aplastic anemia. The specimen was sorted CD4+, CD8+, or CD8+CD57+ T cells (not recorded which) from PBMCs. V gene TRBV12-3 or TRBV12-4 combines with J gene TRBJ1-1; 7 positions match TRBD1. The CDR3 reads CASSFPRQGGVSEAFF. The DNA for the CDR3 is TGTGCCAGCAGTTTCCCCCGACAGGGAGGAGTCTCTGAAGCTTTCTTT.